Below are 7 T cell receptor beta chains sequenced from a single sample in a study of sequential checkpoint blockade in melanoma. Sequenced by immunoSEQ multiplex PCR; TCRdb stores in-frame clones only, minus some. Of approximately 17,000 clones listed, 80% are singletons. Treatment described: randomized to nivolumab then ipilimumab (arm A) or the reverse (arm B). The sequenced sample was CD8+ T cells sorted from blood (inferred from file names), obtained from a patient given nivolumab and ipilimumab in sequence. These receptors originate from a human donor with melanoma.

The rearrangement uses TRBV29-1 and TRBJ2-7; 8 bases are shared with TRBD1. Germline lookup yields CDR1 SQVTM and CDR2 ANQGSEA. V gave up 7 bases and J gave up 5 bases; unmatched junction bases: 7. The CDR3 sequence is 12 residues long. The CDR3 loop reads CSALTGEHEQYF. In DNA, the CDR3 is TGCAGCGCACTGACAGGGGAGCACGAGCAGTACTTC.

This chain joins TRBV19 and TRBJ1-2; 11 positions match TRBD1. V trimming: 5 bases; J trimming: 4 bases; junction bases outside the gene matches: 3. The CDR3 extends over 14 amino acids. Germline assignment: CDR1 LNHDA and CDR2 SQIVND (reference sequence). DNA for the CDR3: TGTGCCAGTAGTCCCGGGACAGGGGGCTATGGCTACACCTTC. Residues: CASSPGTGGYGYTF.

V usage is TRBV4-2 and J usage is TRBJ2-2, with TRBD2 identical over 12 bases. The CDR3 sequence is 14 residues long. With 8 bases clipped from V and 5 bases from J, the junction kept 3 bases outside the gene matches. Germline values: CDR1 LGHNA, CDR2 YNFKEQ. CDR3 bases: TGTGCCAGCCTAGCGGGGGGGGATACCGGGGAGCTGTTTTTT. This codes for CASLAGGDTGELFF.

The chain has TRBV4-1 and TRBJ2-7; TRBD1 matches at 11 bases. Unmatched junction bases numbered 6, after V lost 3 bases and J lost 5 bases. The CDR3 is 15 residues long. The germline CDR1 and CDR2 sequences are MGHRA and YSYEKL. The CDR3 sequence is CASSQPGQGAHEQYF. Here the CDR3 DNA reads TGCGCCAGCAGCCAGCCCGGACAGGGGGCCCACGAGCAGTACTTC.

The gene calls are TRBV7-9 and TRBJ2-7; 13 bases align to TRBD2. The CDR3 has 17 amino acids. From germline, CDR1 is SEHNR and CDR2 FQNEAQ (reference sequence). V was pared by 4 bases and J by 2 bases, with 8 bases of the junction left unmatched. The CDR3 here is CASSSTRLAGGTYEQYF. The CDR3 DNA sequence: TGTGCCAGCAGCTCGACCAGACTAGCGGGAGGAACCTACGAGCAGTACTTC.

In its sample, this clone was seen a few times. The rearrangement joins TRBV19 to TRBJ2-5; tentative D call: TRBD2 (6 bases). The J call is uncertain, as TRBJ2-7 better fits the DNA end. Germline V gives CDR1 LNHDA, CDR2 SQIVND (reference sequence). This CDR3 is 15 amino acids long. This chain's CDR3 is CASSIGLADYYEQYF. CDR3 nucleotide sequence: TGTGCCAGTAGTATAGGGTTAGCGGATTACTACGAGCAGTACTTC.

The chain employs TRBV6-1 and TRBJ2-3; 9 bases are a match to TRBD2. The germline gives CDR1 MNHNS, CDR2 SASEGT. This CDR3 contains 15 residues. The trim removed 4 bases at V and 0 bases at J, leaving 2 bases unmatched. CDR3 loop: CASSVTSGSTDTQYF. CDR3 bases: TGTGCCAGCAGTGTGACTAGCGGCAGCACAGATACGCAGTATTTT.